This T cell receptor beta chain derives from a study of shared clonotypes between healthy human individuals. Assay used: immunoSEQ multiplex PCR; TCRdb lists only in-frame clones, some missing. The repertoire holds about 530,000 clones, with around 96% as singletons. This clone was seen a single time. This CDR3 comprises 15 residues. Germline CDR1 reads MDHEN; CDR2 reads SYDVKM. The germline V and J ends were trimmed by 4 bases and 7 bases, with 20 bases remaining between them. The receptor comes from a young woman in good health. The material sequenced was naive CD4+ T cells sorted from blood. As for subset: CD45RA+ positively selected. The rearrangement joins TRBV28 to TRBJ2-7; D tentatively fits TRBD1 or TRBD2 (5 bases each). The CDR3 nucleotides are TGTGCCAGCAGTTCACCAGGTGGGGGAAGGGATGAGCAGTACTTC. Amino acid sequence: CASSSPGGGRDEQYF.